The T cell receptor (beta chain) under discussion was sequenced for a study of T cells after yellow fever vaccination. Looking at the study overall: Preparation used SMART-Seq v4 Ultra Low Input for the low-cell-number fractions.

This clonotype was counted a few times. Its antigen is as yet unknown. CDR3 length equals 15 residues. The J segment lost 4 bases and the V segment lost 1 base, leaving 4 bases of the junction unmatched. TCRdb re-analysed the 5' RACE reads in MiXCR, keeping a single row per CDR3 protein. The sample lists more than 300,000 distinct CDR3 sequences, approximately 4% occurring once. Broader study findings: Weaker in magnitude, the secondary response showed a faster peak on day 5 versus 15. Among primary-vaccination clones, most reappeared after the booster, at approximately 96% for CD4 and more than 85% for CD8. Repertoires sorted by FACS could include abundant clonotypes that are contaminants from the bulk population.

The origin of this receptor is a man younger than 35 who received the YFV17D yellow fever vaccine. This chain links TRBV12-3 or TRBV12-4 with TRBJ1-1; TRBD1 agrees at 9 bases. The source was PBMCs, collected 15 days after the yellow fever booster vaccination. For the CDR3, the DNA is TGTGCCAGCAGTTTAGGGGACAGGGTTGGCACTGAAGCTTTCTTT. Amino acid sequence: CASSLGDRVGTEAFF.